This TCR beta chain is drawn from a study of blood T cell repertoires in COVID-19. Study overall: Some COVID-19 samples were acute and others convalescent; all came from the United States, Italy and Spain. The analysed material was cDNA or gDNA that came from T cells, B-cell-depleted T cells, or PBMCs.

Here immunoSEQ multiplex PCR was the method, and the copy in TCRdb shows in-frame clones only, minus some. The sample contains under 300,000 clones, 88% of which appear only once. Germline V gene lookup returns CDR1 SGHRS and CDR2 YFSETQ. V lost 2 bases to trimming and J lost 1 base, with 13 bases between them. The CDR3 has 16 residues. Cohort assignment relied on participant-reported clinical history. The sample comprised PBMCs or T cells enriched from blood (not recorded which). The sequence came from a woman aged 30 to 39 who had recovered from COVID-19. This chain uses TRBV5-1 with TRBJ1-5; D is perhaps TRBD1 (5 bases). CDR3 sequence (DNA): TGCGCCAGCAGCTTCGGGAGCCGGGACAGCAATCAGCCCCAGCATTTT. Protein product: CASSFGSRDSNQPQHF.